This paragraph reports one T cell receptor beta chain. These data come from a study of blood T cell repertoires in COVID-19. Study background: Samples representing acute and convalescent COVID-19 were sourced from the United States, Italy and Spain. PBMCs, B-cell-depleted T cells, or T cells were the source of the cDNA or gDNA that made up the material.

Under the authors' procedure: Amplification of reference gene primers provided the estimated nucleated cell counts. Repertoires were generated with immunoSEQ multiplex PCR, while TCRdb's copy carries only in-frame clones and drops some. The V and J calls and the clone size are those of that table, but D and trimming were determined from the DNA. The table lists about 180,000 clones, around 86% of them singletons. After removal of 4 bases from V and 0 bases from J, the junction contained 3 bases not matched to a gene. This CDR3 has 15 residues. The germline V gene encodes CDR1 LGHNA and CDR2 YSLEER. The chain is built from TRBV4-3 and TRBJ2-3; the match to TRBD2 covers 8 bases. The receptor was isolated from a middle-aged man with active or convalescent COVID-19. Sequencing used peripheral blood. The DNA of the CDR3 is TGCGCCAGCAGCCTAAGCGGGGGAAGCACAGATACGCAGTATTTT. Its translation: CASSLSGGSTDTQYF.